The rows below give T cell receptor beta chains drawn from one sample of a study of blood T cell repertoires in COVID-19. Clones were sequenced by immunoSEQ multiplex PCR, and TCRdb holds only the in-frame ones, with some missing. Of some 90,000 clones in the sample, 90% were seen once. The sequenced material came from peripheral blood. These receptors were taken from a woman older than 75 with active or convalescent COVID-19. CDR3s leave out the opening cysteine and the closing phenylalanine or tryptophan.

CDR3 protein	V gene
ASSQRASRVNEQF	TRBV7-9
AWSVLGTASYEQY	TRBV30
ASSPQPPGQGDSPLH	TRBV18
ASSDKRSGLAGQETQY	TRBV25-1
ASRTDGTQY	TRBV12-3/TRBV12-4
ASSRGRAGQPQH	TRBV6-2/TRBV6-3
ASSLMRGRGGYT	TRBV5-8
ASSLDSIATQLNYGYT	TRBV5-1
ASSSDRGPGAF	TRBV6-2/TRBV6-3
ACRDRSTGELF	TRBV10-2
ASNRQGNSEAF	TRBV19
ASSKPSSGSPYEQY	TRBV6-2/TRBV6-3
ASSPMRTSGNFYEQY	TRBV18
ASSARGGAGEKLF	TRBV9
ASSWGDLINRNEQF	TRBV5-1
ASSPGGPAPLETQY	TRBV9
ASSLILGSPAEKLF	TRBV7-9
ATSESGRASDEQF	TRBV24-1
ASSQSWGQQRPLNTEAF	TRBV23-1
ATSRDRGSGNTIY	TRBV15
AGRTGRNTEAF	TRBV30
ASRPIGEGNTIY	TRBV28
ASSIGGNYGYT	TRBV19
ASSLGTGMKANYGYT	TRBV7-8
ASSPDTGELF	TRBV27
ASSDRQKYGYT	TRBV2
ASSLGGSSGIQELF	TRBV7-3
ASSRLEGSHEQY	TRBV7-6
ASSTRGGSGNTIY	TRBV19
ASSLVSGIGETQY	TRBV5-5
ASTLPGTGTLYEQY	TRBV5-6
ASSFPGGISVSYNEQF	TRBV7-2
ATSRAGTSGSQQF	TRBV15
ASSLGQSSGEQY	TRBV3-1/TRBV3-2
ASSFRAGGYSNQPQH	TRBV7-6
ASSRLAGGKYEQY	TRBV18
SVGQVTDNYGYT	TRBV29-1
ASSGTGVQPQH	TRBV27
ASMGGVGETQY	TRBV2
ASSLDRFDGYT	TRBV2
ASSQEVASGSRNEQF	TRBV4-3
ASRRLAGEGNTQY	TRBV27
ASSRTGVNYGYT	TRBV27
ARSPGSYTGELF	TRBV7-3
ASSEYRGLVETQY	TRBV25-1
ATNPAGGRPYEQY	TRBV28
ASFYTGRPAF	TRBV27
ASSPSNEKLF	TRBV27
SVYRLASYNEQF	TRBV29-1
ASSFPTSGSGEQF	TRBV7-2
ASSFYRDLTDTQY	TRBV28
ATSRPGQQYQETQY	TRBV15
ASSQDLASGELF	TRBV4-3
ASSWPLGASSTDTQY	TRBV28
ASSTQTGSNQPQH	TRBV19
ASLLPGTGFSGANVLT	TRBV28
ASSPQGMEGYT	TRBV2
ASSQEAGTAVAKNIQY	TRBV4-2